This TCR beta chain appears in the sequencing data of a study of T-cell memory formation after mild COVID-19. Overall study findings and caveats: Largely, contracting CD4+ clones fell within CM and EM, and contracting CD8+ clones within EMRA. The SARS-CoV-2 specificity of second-wave clones reaching peak at day 37 remained unverified.

The germline gives CDR1 LNHNV, CDR2 YYDKDF (reference sequence). The CDR3 extends over 13 amino acids. V shed 5 bases and J 5 bases; nucleotides not matched to a gene: 2. This clonotype turned up a few times. Its antigen remains unknown. TCRdb independently ran MiXCR on the 5' RACE reads; one entry per CDR3 protein. The sample lists about 340,000 distinct CDR3 sequences, under 15% seen once, with roughly a fifth in the top ten. The source is a young man who had mild COVID-19 (a few samples of this study predate the infection). Cell type and time point are not known. Sequencing used PBMCs or a T cell subset sorted from them (not recorded which). The chain links TRBV15 to TRBJ1-1; TRBD1 matches 10 bases. The CDR3 sequence: CATSGQGGTEAFF. DNA of the CDR3: TGTGCCACCAGCGGACAGGGGGGGACTGAAGCTTTCTTT.